Below are 13 T cell receptor beta chains sequenced from a single sample in a study of a mutant IDH1 vaccine in newly diagnosed glioma. Antigens of these TCRs are unknown. As for time point: week 5, during vaccination. Topical imiquimod accompanied each vaccine dose, which consisted of 300 ug of mutant IDH1 20-mer peptide. TCRdb's table, derived via immunoSEQ multiplex PCR, lists solely in-frame clones and lacks some. Of roughly 50,000 clones in the sample, around 80% are singletons; the top ten hold approximately 1.8%. Material: PBMCs, obtained from a glioma patient whose treatment included an IDH1 peptide vaccine. These TCRs come from a woman aged 40 to 50 with glioma.

V is TRBV7-9 and J is TRBJ1-2, with D tentatively TRBD1 (5 bases). The CDR3 sequence is 13 residues long. V gave up 0 bases and J gave up 12 bases, with 14 bases separating them. The V gene's germline CDR1 is SEHNR and CDR2 FQNEAQ (reference sequence). CDR3 residues: CASSLAGVLTDTF. The CDR3 nucleotides are TGTGCCAGCAGCTTAGCAGGGGTTCTTACAGACACCTTC. Full variable domain (remainder filled in from reference TRBV7-9 and TRBJ1-2): DTGVSQNPRHKITKRGQNVTFRCDPISEHNRLYWYRQTLGQGPEFLTYFQNEAQLEKSRLLSDRFSAERPKGSFSTLEIQRTEQGDSAMYLCASSLAGVLTDTFGSGTRLTVV.

This clone has a single count. The chain recombines TRBV6-5 with TRBJ2-7; D uncertain. Germline loops: CDR1 MNHEY, CDR2 SVGAGI. The V gene lost 8 bases and the J gene lost 3 bases, with 11 bases spanning the gap. CDR3 length: 12 amino acids. CDR3 sequence reads: CASSPTSYEQYF. The CDR3 DNA reads TGTGCCAGCTCCCCTACCAGCTACGAGCAGTACTTC.

This rearrangement joins TRBV29-1 to TRBJ1-4; D possibly corresponds to TRBD1 (6 bases). Germline V gene data show CDR1 as SQVTM and CDR2 as ANQGSEA. There are 10 residues in the CDR3. Trimming removed 6 bases from V and 15 bases from J, with 14 bases in between. The CDR3: CSVEGGGVFF. DNA for the CDR3: TGCAGCGTCGAGGGGGGAGGGGTGTTTTTT.

This rearrangement joins TRBV7-8 to TRBJ2-3; maybe TRBD1 (6 bases). The germline V gene encodes CDR1 SGHVS and CDR2 FQNEAQ. The CDR3 totals 15 residues. V lost 1 base and J 1 base, leaving 9 bases between the germline ends. In DNA, the CDR3 is TGTGCCAGCAGCTTAGAGGGGGAACGCACAGATACGCAGTATTTT. Its translation is CASSLEGERTDTQYF. The full variable domain, in which reference TRBV7-8 and TRBJ2-3 provide the parts outside the CDR3, is GAGVSQSPRYKVAKRGQDVALRCDPISGHVSLFWYQQALGQGPEFLTYFQNEAQLDKSGLPSDRFFAERPEGSVSTLKIQRTQQEDSAVYLCASSLEGERTDTQYFGPGTRLTVL.

The chain is built from TRBV10-2 and TRBJ2-1; possibly TRBD1 or TRBD2 for D (5 bases each). In germline, CDR1 is WSHSY, CDR2 SAAADI. V was trimmed by 4 bases and J by 15 bases, leaving 16 bases between them. This CDR3 contains 12 residues. The CDR3 protein is CASSGGEGQRFF. CDR3 in DNA: TGCGCCAGCAGTGGAGGTGAGGGGCAGAGGTTCTTC.

This chain joins TRBV19 and TRBJ2-1; D gene unclear. Deletions cut 6 bases from V and 10 bases from J, with 16 bases between. This CDR3 region has 13 residues. The V gene's germline CDR1 is LNHDA and CDR2 SQIVND (reference sequence). Here the CDR3 DNA reads TGTGCCAGTAGCTTCGAACTCGGCAGAGAGCAGTTCTTC. Residues: CASSFELGREQFF.

This chain uses TRBV14 with TRBJ2-7; the D gene is possibly TRBD1 (5 bases). V was shortened by 3 bases and J by 0 bases, with 18 bases between the two germline ends. This CDR3 has 17 amino acids. The V gene's germline CDR1 is SGHDN and CDR2 FVKESK. CDR3 in DNA: TGTGCCAGCAGCCACGATATTACAGGCGTCAGCTCCTACGAGCAGTACTTC. This translates into CASSHDITGVSSYEQYF.

The chain carries TRBV5-1 and TRBJ2-2; TRBD2 matches at 11 bases. The CDR3 has 17 residues. The germline V gene has CDR1 SGHRS and CDR2 YFSETQ. Losses at the gene ends were 2 bases for V and 4 bases for J; bases not matched to a gene: 7. The CDR3 coding sequence is TGCGCCAGCAGCTTCTTAGCGGGGGGGCCCGGCACCGGGGAGCTGTTTTTT. It codes for CASSFLAGGPGTGELFF.

The V gene is TRBV6-6, the J gene TRBJ1-1; 7 bases match TRBD1. Germline V CDR1 and CDR2: MNHNY, SVGAGI (reference sequence). V trimming: 2 bases; J trimming: 2 bases; junction bases outside the gene matches: 2. This CDR3 comprises 14 residues. CDR3: CASSYRDSNTEAFF. The CDR3 DNA sequence: TGTGCCAGCAGTTACAGGGACAGCAACACTGAAGCTTTCTTT.

The chain is built from TRBV5-6 and TRBJ1-4, with D tentatively TRBD1 (5 bases). Germline V gene data show CDR1 as SGHDT and CDR2 as YYEEEE. Trimming left V 4 bases short and J 6 bases short, with 16 bases between. This CDR3 is built from 15 residues. CDR3 sequence (DNA): TGTGCCAGCAGCCCCCGACGGGGGGGGGATGAAAAACTGTTTTTT. This codes for CASSPRRGGDEKLFF. The variable domain in full, with the rest retrieved from reference TRBV5-6 and TRBJ1-4, is DAGVTQSPTHLIKTRGQQVTLRCSPKSGHDTVSWYQQALGQGPQFIFQYYEEEERQRGNFPDRFSGHQFPNYSSELNVNALLLGDSALYLCASSPRRGGDEKLFFGSGTQLSVL.

This chain links TRBV2 with TRBJ2-7; D unresolved. The germline gives CDR1 SNHLY, CDR2 FYNNEI. Trimming took off 2 bases at V and 6 bases at J, with 11 bases between the two ends. This CDR3 has 13 residues. The DNA for the CDR3 is TGTGCCAGCAGTGAACGGCAGAAGGGCGAGCAGTACTTC. Residues: CASSERQKGEQYF.

This chain uses TRBV20-1 with TRBJ2-3; tentative D call: TRBD2 (5 bases). Trimming removed 5 bases from V and 5 bases from J, with 8 bases in between. Germline V CDR1 and CDR2: DFQATT, SNEGSKA (reference sequence). The length of the CDR3 is 11 residues. The CDR3 loop reads CSAAEGDTQYF. DNA for the CDR3: TGCAGTGCTGCCGAGGGAGATACGCAGTATTTT.

The J gene is TRBJ1-4, the V gene TRBV7-9; 7 bases match TRBD1. V was pared by 9 bases and J by 0 bases, with 4 bases of the junction left unmatched. CDR1 and CDR2 (germline): SEHNR, FQNEAQ (reference sequence). The CDR3 is 14 amino acids. The CDR3 protein is CARDRDPTNEKLFF. CDR3 nucleotide sequence: TGTGCCAGAGACAGGGACCCAACTAATGAAAAACTGTTTTTT.